The TCR beta chain under discussion was sequenced for a study of blood T cells in healthy people across ages. A few counts support this clonotype. Antigen specificity is unknown. This may arise from a read error, as a much more abundant clone is one base away. Through a sample-barcoded 5' primer and a J-beta primer mix, a second PCR was run for roughly 7 to 11 cycles. TCRdb re-called the 5' RACE reads through MiXCR, storing one row per CDR3 protein. The sample includes 920,000 or so distinct CDR3 sequences, more than 35% seen only once; the top ten take 15% to 20%. CDR1 is DFQATT and CDR2 is SNEGSKA in the germline V gene (reference sequence). The V and J ends lost 6 bases and 7 bases, in that order; junction bases with no gene match: 15. The CDR3 sequence is 16 residues long. Regarding the study as a whole: Naive T cell percentage strongly correlated with TCR beta diversity. Diversity figures derived from one million T cells were judged to underestimate the true value.

The source material was blood. This receptor was identified in a woman aged 55-70 years in good health. The chain carries TRBV20-1 and TRBJ2-7; TRBD2 matches 13 bases. The CDR3 region is CSATTMGLAGINEQYF. CDR3 sequence (DNA): TGCAGTGCCACTACGATGGGACTAGCGGGAATCAATGAGCAGTACTTC.